Following are 8 T cell receptor beta chains from one sample sequenced in a study of OX40 agonist ivuxolimab in advanced cancers. Data came from immunoSEQ multiplex PCR; TCRdb stores just in-frame clones and leaves some out. The sample yields some 49,000 clones, 75% to 90% seen once. The sample was CD4+ or CD8+ T cells sorted from blood, taken in a trial of the OX40 agonist ivuxolimab. The receptors were sampled from an adult with an advanced solid tumor such as melanoma, head and neck, liver or kidney cancer.

This clone was picked up one time. The chain is built from TRBV27 and TRBJ1-2; tentative D call: TRBD1 (5 bases). V lost 6 bases and J 2 bases, leaving 10 bases between the germline ends. CDR3 size: 13 residues. Germline V gene sequence: CDR1 MNHEY, CDR2 SMNVEV (reference sequence). Written as DNA, the CDR3 is TGTGCCAGCAGGTTGACAGAGAACTATGGCTACACCTTC. Translation gives CASRLTENYGYTF.

The J gene is TRBJ1-1, the V gene TRBV9; weak D call: TRBD1 (5 bases). The CDR3 totals 12 residues. Per the germline V gene, CDR1 is SGDLS and CDR2 is YYNGEE. Trimming took off 3 bases at V and 5 bases at J, with 8 bases between the two ends. The CDR3 spells CASSAGGTEAFF. CDR3 nucleotide sequence: TGTGCCAGCAGCGCCGGGGGGACTGAAGCTTTCTTT. Full variable domain (remainder filled in from reference TRBV9 and TRBJ1-1): DSGVTQTPKHLITATGQRVTLRCSPRSGDLSVYWYQQSLDQGLQFLIQYYNGEERAKGNILERFSAQQFPDLHSELNLSSLELGDSALYFCASSAGGTEAFFGQGTRLTVV.

The chain recombines TRBV5-6 with TRBJ1-2; TRBD1 matches at 8 bases. The CDR3 is 17 residues long. The V gene end was trimmed by 4 bases and the J gene end by 3 bases; junction bases not matched to a gene: 14. In germline, CDR1 is SGHDT, CDR2 YYEEEE. The CDR3 bases are TGTGCCAGCAGCGCCATCGGACAGGGAGAGGGGCACTATGGCTACACCTTC. Encoded protein: CASSAIGQGEGHYGYTF.

This clone came up once. V usage is TRBV11-2 and J usage is TRBJ1-6; D is undetermined. CDR3 length equals 17 residues. CDR1 is SGHAT, CDR2 FQNNGV, per germline. Trimming removed 5 bases from V and 4 bases from J, with 18 bases in between. CDR3 DNA: TGTGCCAGCAGCGCACTAGTGTCGTCCTCATATAATTCACCCCTCCACTTT. Its translation is CASSALVSSSYNSPLHF.

The rearrangement uses TRBV5-1 and TRBJ1-1; a weak D match, TRBD1 (6 bases). V lost 5 bases and J lost 0, with 14 bases in between. Germline V CDR1 and CDR2: SGHRS, YFSETQ. The CDR3 is 15 amino acids. The CDR3 nucleotides read TGCGCCAGCAGGGAGGATCAGGGGATGAACACTGAAGCTTTCTTT. Residues: CASREDQGMNTEAFF.

This clone was picked up a small number of times. The genes are TRBV19 and TRBJ1-6, with TRBD1 matching 7 bases. Losses at the gene ends were 6 bases for V and 10 bases for J; bases not matched to a gene: 3. The CDR3 is made up of 12 amino acids. The germline CDR1 and CDR2 sequences are LNHDA and SQIVND (reference sequence). CDR3 sequence (DNA): TGTGCCAGTAGACCACAGGGGTCACCCCTCCACTTT. This encodes CASRPQGSPLHF.

The genes are TRBV5-1 and TRBJ1-1; TRBD1 matches 9 bases. The germline CDR1 and CDR2 sequences are SGHRS and YFSETQ. The CDR3 length is 14 residues. Trimming at V came to 3 bases and at J to 4 bases, leaving 4 bases not matched to a gene. DNA of the CDR3: TGCGCCAGCAGCTGGGGACAGGGAAGCACTGAAGCTTTCTTT. Its protein product is CASSWGQGSTEAFF.

This chain's CDR3 is CASSAMTGSYGYTF. The CDR3 nucleotides are TGTGCCAGCAGCGCAATGACAGGATCCTATGGCTACACCTTC. The V call is TRBV7-6, the J call TRBJ1-2; a weak D match, TRBD1 (6 bases). V was shortened by 5 bases and J by 4 bases, with 14 bases between the two germline ends. This CDR3 contains 14 residues. Germline V gene data show CDR1 as SGHVS and CDR2 as FNYEAQ.